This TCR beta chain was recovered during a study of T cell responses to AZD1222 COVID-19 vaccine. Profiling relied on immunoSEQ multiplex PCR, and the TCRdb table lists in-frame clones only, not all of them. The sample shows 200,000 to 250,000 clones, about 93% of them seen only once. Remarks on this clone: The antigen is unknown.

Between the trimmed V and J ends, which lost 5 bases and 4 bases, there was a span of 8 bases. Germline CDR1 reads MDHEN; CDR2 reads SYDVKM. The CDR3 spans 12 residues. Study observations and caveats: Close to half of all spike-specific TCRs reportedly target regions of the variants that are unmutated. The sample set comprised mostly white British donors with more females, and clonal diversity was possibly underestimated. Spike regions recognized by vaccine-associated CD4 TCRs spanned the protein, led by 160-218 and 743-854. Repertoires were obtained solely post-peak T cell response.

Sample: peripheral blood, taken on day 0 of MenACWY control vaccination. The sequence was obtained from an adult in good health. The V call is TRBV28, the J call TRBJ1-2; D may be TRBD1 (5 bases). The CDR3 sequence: CASSPGTYGYTF. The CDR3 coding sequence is TGTGCCAGCAGTCCCGGGACCTATGGCTACACCTTC.